What follows is one T cell receptor (beta chain) and its context. As yet, its antigen is unknown. With V trimmed by 0 bases and J by 3 bases, 0 bases remained unmatched. CDR1 and CDR2 from the germline V gene are SGHRS and YFSETQ. The CDR3 is 14 amino acids. The sample belongs to a study of cytomegalovirus exposure and HLA in healthy donors. Whole-study results and caveats: First-cohort TCR clusters were later found to tend to co-occur in the roughly 120 validation repertoires. Altogether, 164 TCR beta chains were recorded as cytomegalovirus-associated. Usually a TCR sequence was rare, but some public TCRs were found in many donors.

Donors came from a validation cohort of over 100 subjects, distinct from the first 666-subject cohort. The table came from immunoSEQ multiplex PCR; TCRdb's copy has only in-frame clones and leaves some out. The profile shows 60,000 to 65,000 clones, roughly 96% of them singletons. The sequenced sample was PBMCs. The J gene is TRBJ2-3, the V gene TRBV5-1; 8 bases match TRBD2. The sequence came from a woman aged 18-29 years in good health and CMV-seropositive. This CDR3 is CASSLAGGTDTQYF. In DNA, the CDR3 is TGCGCCAGCAGCTTGGCGGGAGGGACAGATACGCAGTATTTT.